Listed here are 9 T cell receptor beta chains from one sample, sequenced in a study of T cell responses to AZD1222 COVID-19 vaccine. Generated by immunoSEQ multiplex PCR, the TCRdb table keeps only in-frame clones and is missing some. The table lists about 78,000 clones, around four fifths of them singletons, with 2.9% in the top ten. Sequences were derived from peripheral blood, sampled on day 0 of AZD1222 vaccination. These receptors came from an adult in good health.

The chain carries TRBV5-6 and TRBJ1-5, with D unclear. The CDR3 is made up of 15 amino acids. V lost 0 bases to trimming and J lost 1 base, with 8 bases between them. Germline CDR1 and CDR2: SGHDT and YYEEEE. The CDR3 nucleotides are TGTGCCAGCAGCTTGGGTTTCGCAAGCAATCAGCCCCAGCATTTT. Residues: CASSLGFASNQPQHF.

This chain uses TRBV7-9 with TRBJ2-6; 8 nucleotides align to TRBD2. Trimming cost V 4 bases and J 1 base; bases outside gene matches: 12. The CDR3 is 19 amino acids. Germline V gene lookup returns CDR1 SEHNR and CDR2 FQNEAQ (reference sequence). Here the CDR3 DNA reads TGTGCCAGCAGCTCAACAGATAGCGGGATCCTATCTGGGGCCAACGTCCTGACTTTC. Its translation: CASSSTDSGILSGANVLTF.

The chain uses TRBV9 and TRBJ2-1; the match to TRBD2 covers 11 bases. Per germline, CDR1 SGDLS and CDR2 YYNGEE. V shed 2 bases, J shed 8 bases, and the junction held 12 bases outside the gene matches. The CDR3 runs to 17 residues. The CDR3 DNA reads TGTGCCAGCAGCGTTGATACTAGCGGGGGCATAATTGATGAGCAGTTCTTC. Translation: CASSVDTSGGIIDEQFF.

This clone appeared a single time. This sample includes further DNA sequences coding for the same CDR3. The chain carries TRBV3-1 (or the pseudogene TRBV3-2) and TRBJ1-5; D not resolved. The CDR3 has 13 residues. The V end was cut by 3 bases, the J end by 6 bases, with 9 bases between. CDR1 is LGHDT, CDR2 YNNKEL, per germline (reference sequence). CDR3 nucleotides: TGTGCCAGCAGCCAGGACCGAGCTCAGCCCCAGCATTTT. Translating gives CASSQDRAQPQHF.

J is TRBJ2-2 and V is TRBV4-1; 7 positions agree with TRBD1. Germline loops: CDR1 MGHRA, CDR2 YSYEKL. The CDR3 loop spans 16 amino acids. V shed 0 bases and J 4 bases; nucleotides not matched to a gene: 5. CDR3 DNA: TGCGCCAGCAGCCAAGACCGTGCAGGGGGCACCGGGGAGCTGTTTTTT. As protein: CASSQDRAGGTGELFF.

The chain combines TRBV4-1 with TRBJ2-2; the D gene is possibly TRBD2 (6 bases). Germline CDR1 and CDR2: MGHRA and YSYEKL. This CDR3 is built from 17 residues. Trimming pared 0 bases from V and 4 bases from J, leaving 15 bases between. This CDR3 is CASSQDRGLVGTGELFF. The CDR3 nucleotides are TGCGCCAGCAGCCAAGATCGGGGGTTGGTGGGCACCGGGGAGCTGTTTTTT.

V and J are TRBV6-5 and TRBJ2-7; 8 bases line up with TRBD2. Germline lookup yields CDR1 MNHEY and CDR2 SVGAGI. Trimming at V came to 6 bases and at J to 7 bases, leaving 8 bases not matched to a gene. The CDR3 sequence is 13 residues long. The CDR3 here is CASSPFLAGEQYF. The CDR3 DNA is TGTGCCAGCAGCCCATTTTTAGCGGGAGAGCAGTACTTC.

This chain uses TRBV4-3 with TRBJ1-5; tentative D call: TRBD1 (5 bases). Germline values: CDR1 LGHNA, CDR2 YSLEER. V was clipped by 0 bases and J by 7 bases, with 13 bases between them. CDR3 size: 15 residues. The CDR3 loop is CASSQDRGVRQPQHF. CDR3 nucleotides: TGCGCCAGCAGCCAAGATAGAGGGGTTCGGCAGCCCCAGCATTTT.

The chain uses TRBV18 and TRBJ1-2; D possibly corresponds to TRBD1 (6 bases). CDR3 size: 14 residues. Germline lookup yields CDR1 KGHSH and CDR2 LQKENI. V lost 6 bases to trimming and J lost 9 bases, with 20 bases between them. CDR3 in DNA: TGTGCCAGCTCGCCCCCAGGCGGCAGGGACAGCTACACCTTC. Translation: CASSPPGGRDSYTF.